This T cell receptor (beta chain) stems from a study of T cell responses to AZD1222 COVID-19 vaccine. Germline values: CDR1 SNHLY, CDR2 FYNNEI. The CDR3 totals 14 residues. Trimming removed 6 bases from V and 2 bases from J, with 14 bases in between. Repertoires were generated with immunoSEQ multiplex PCR, while TCRdb's copy carries only in-frame clones and drops some. This table holds about 190,000 clones, more than 75% found once. The clonotype was recovered from an adult in good health. The sample was peripheral blood, taken on day 0 of AZD1222 vaccination. The rearrangement uses TRBV2 and TRBJ2-7; the D is unclear. CDR3: CASSAGRYPYEQYF. The CDR3 bases are TGTGCCAGCAGCGCTGGACGCTACCCCTACGAGCAGTACTTC.